This entry lists 26 T cell receptor beta chains sequenced from one sample in a study of cytomegalovirus exposure and HLA in healthy donors. Some clones are missing from TCRdb's copy, which holds only in-frame ones; the method was immunoSEQ multiplex PCR. Of 55,000 to 65,000 clones listed, 80% to 95% are singletons. The source material was PBMCs. All receptors derive from a man younger than 30 in good health and CMV-seronegative.

This chain uses TRBV14 with TRBJ2-1; D is perhaps TRBD2 (8 bases). This CDR3 has 15 amino acids. Trimming shortened V by 2 bases and J by 8 bases, and 16 bases separated the two germline ends. Germline CDR1 is SGHDN and CDR2 is FVKESK. The chain's CDR3 is CASSQLGQTSDEQFF. In nucleotides, the CDR3 is TGTGCCAGCAGCCAACTGGGACAGACTAGCGATGAGCAGTTCTTC. The full variable domain, its missing parts supplied by reference TRBV14 and TRBJ2-1, is EAGVTQFPSHSVIEKGQTVTLRCDPISGHDNLYWYRRVMGKEIKFLLHFVKESKQDESGMPNNRFLAERTGGTYSTLKVQPAELEDSGVYFCASSQLGQTSDEQFFGPGTRLTVL.

J is TRBJ1-2 and V is TRBV2; 7 bases line up with TRBD1. This CDR3 spans 13 amino acids. CDR1 and CDR2 (germline): SNHLY, FYNNEI. V shed 6 bases, J shed 8 bases, and the junction held 9 bases outside the gene matches. CDR3 loop: CASRGQALRGYTF. In nucleotides, the CDR3 is TGTGCCAGCAGAGGACAGGCGCTGAGGGGCTACACCTTC.

Only a few counts were recorded for this clone. This chain links TRBV7-8 with TRBJ2-4, with TRBD2 identical over 8 bases. This CDR3 is built from 14 residues. V gave up 5 bases and J gave up 9 bases; unmatched junction bases: 9. Per the germline V gene, CDR1 is SGHVS and CDR2 is FQNEAQ. In DNA form, the CDR3 reads TGTGCCAGCAGCCTCACCAAAACTAGCGGCATTCAGTACTTC. Its protein is CASSLTKTSGIQYF. Based on the CDR3 plus reference TRBV7-8 and TRBJ2-4, the full variable domain is GAGVSQSPRYKVAKRGQDVALRCDPISGHVSLFWYQQALGQGPEFLTYFQNEAQLDKSGLPSDRFFAERPEGSVSTLKIQRTQQEDSAVYLCASSLTKTSGIQYFGAGTRLSVL.

The V gene is TRBV30, the J gene TRBJ2-1; perhaps TRBD2 as D (6 bases). The CDR3 has 12 residues. V was cut by 1 base and J by 10 bases, with 11 bases left in between. Germline V CDR1 and CDR2: GTSNPN, SVGIG (reference sequence). The CDR3 DNA sequence: TGTGCCTGGAGTGCGGGGGTCTGGGAGCAGTTCTTC. Translation: CAWSAGVWEQFF.

The CDR3 DNA reads TGCAGTGCTGGGACAGAAGAGACCCAGTACTTC. It codes for CSAGTEETQYF. The chain links TRBV20-1 to TRBJ2-5, with 7 bases lining up with TRBD1. Germline CDR1 DFQATT, CDR2 SNEGSKA (reference sequence). V lost 5 bases, J lost 3 bases, and 0 bases stayed unmatched. CDR3 length: 11 residues.

The chain has TRBV18 and TRBJ2-5; D not certain. The CDR3 consists of 13 residues. CDR1 and CDR2 (germline): KGHSH, LQKENI. Trimming removed 3 bases from V and 0 bases from J, with 5 bases in between. The CDR3 sequence: CASSPPYQETQYF. The DNA for the CDR3 is TGTGCCAGCTCACCTCCGTACCAAGAGACCCAGTACTTC.

The gene calls are TRBV27 and TRBJ2-5; possibly TRBD1 for D (5 bases). Trimming removed 5 bases from V and 3 bases from J, with 10 bases in between. This CDR3 region has 13 residues. Germline-derived CDR1 and CDR2 are MNHEY and SMNVEV (reference sequence). The DNA for the CDR3 is TGTGCCAGCAGTGGACAAGGCAAAGAGACCCAGTACTTC. It codes for CASSGQGKETQYF.

The chain recombines TRBV7-9 with TRBJ2-3; TRBD1 aligns across 7 bases. Germline values: CDR1 SEHNR, CDR2 FQNEAQ (reference sequence). V shed 5 bases, J shed 2 bases, and the junction held 10 bases outside the gene matches. The CDR3 spans 16 residues. In nucleotides, the CDR3 is TGTGCCAGCAGCGAGGCAGGGGGAAGGGACACAGATACGCAGTATTTT. It codes for CASSEAGGRDTDTQYF. The whole variable domain, filled in from reference TRBV7-9 and TRBJ2-3, reads DTGVSQNPRHKITKRGQNVTFRCDPISEHNRLYWYRQTLGQGPEFLTYFQNEAQLEKSRLLSDRFSAERPKGSFSTLEIQRTEQGDSAMYLCASSEAGGRDTDTQYFGPGTRLTVL.

This sequence joins TRBV6-1 and TRBJ2-3; 9 bases map to TRBD2. The CDR3 covers 14 residues. Germline trimming cut 6 bases from V and 3 bases from J; bases unmatched to any gene: 4. Germline V gene sequence: CDR1 MNHNS, CDR2 SASEGT. The CDR3 is CASRVSGSTDTQYF. CDR3 nucleotide sequence: TGTGCCAGCAGGGTTAGCGGGAGTACAGATACGCAGTATTTT.

This clone has more than one count but fewer than ten. The CDR3 sequence is CASSSRDRSFGANVLTF. For the CDR3, the DNA is TGTGCCAGCAGTTCCCGGGACAGGTCCTTTGGGGCCAACGTCCTGACTTTC. The genes are TRBV27 and TRBJ2-6; 8 nucleotides agree with TRBD1. The CDR3 consists of 17 residues. J was trimmed by 3 bases and V by 4 bases; bases with no gene match: 8. CDR1 is MNHEY and CDR2 is SMNVEV in the germline V gene (reference sequence).

The chain is built from TRBV5-1 and TRBJ2-1, with 12 bases lining up with TRBD2. Germline-derived CDR1 and CDR2 are SGHRS and YFSETQ. This CDR3 is 16 amino acids long. The V and J ends lost 2 bases and 6 bases, in that order; junction bases with no gene match: 6. CDR3 DNA: TGCGCCAGCAGCTTCTCCGGGACTAGCGGGTTCAATGAGCAGTTCTTC. Protein product: CASSFSGTSGFNEQFF.

This clone has just one count. This rearrangement joins TRBV28 to TRBJ2-3; tentative D call: TRBD2 (6 bases). The CDR3 consists of 16 residues. Germline loops: CDR1 MDHEN, CDR2 SYDVKM. The V and J ends lost 3 bases and 2 bases respectively, with 15 bases between them. The CDR3 DNA reads TGTGCCAGCAGTTTGTCGATGGGGGGATTCACAGATACGCAGTATTTT. Translation: CASSLSMGGFTDTQYF. The full variable domain, rest sourced from reference TRBV28 and TRBJ2-3, is DVKVTQSSRYLVKRTGEKVFLECVQDMDHENMFWYRQDPGLGLRLIYFSYDVKMKEKGDIPEGYSVSREKKERFSLILESASTNQTSMYLCASSLSMGGFTDTQYFGPGTRLTVL.

The chain couples TRBV11-2 to TRBJ2-2; D remains ambiguous. Between the trimmed V and J ends, which lost 4 bases and 2 bases, there was a span of 11 bases. The germline V gene has CDR1 SGHAT and CDR2 FQNNGV. The CDR3 runs 15 residues. The DNA of the CDR3 is TGTGCCAGCAGCTCTAATGACTTAAACACCGGGGAGCTGTTTTTT. Translated, it gives CASSSNDLNTGELFF. The whole variable domain, filled in from reference TRBV11-2 and TRBJ2-2, reads EAGVAQSPRYKIIEKRQSVAFWCNPISGHATLYWYQQILGQGPKLLIQFQNNGVVDDSQLPKDRFSAERLKGVDSTLKIQPAKLEDSAVYLCASSSNDLNTGELFFGEGSRLTVL.

V is TRBV20-1 and J is TRBJ1-2, with D hard to call. V was clipped by 7 bases and J by 1 base, with 7 bases between them. Germline V CDR1 and CDR2: DFQATT, SNEGSKA (reference sequence). This CDR3 comprises 11 residues. The CDR3 protein is CSGDINYGYTF. Written as DNA, the CDR3 is TGCAGTGGCGACATTAACTATGGCTACACCTTC.

The chain uses TRBV7-2 and TRBJ2-2; D uncertain. V was shortened by 3 bases and J by 1 base, with 6 bases between the two germline ends. Germline assignment: CDR1 SGHTA and CDR2 FQGNSA. This CDR3 spans 14 amino acids. Here the CDR3 DNA reads TGTGCCAGCAGCTTCAGAGGGAACACCGGGGAGCTGTTTTTT. Translating it yields CASSFRGNTGELFF.

The chain employs TRBV28 and TRBJ2-7, with D maybe TRBD1 (6 bases). Trimming pared 7 bases from V and 6 bases from J, leaving 13 bases between. The germline gives CDR1 MDHEN, CDR2 SYDVKM. There are 12 residues in the CDR3. The CDR3 bases are TGTGCCAGCAAACGTCAGGGGCGCGAGCAGTACTTC. Translating gives CASKRQGREQYF.

Here the CDR3 reads CASARGDRAYEQYF. The CDR3 DNA is TGCGCCAGCGCGAGGGGGGACAGAGCCTACGAGCAGTACTTC. The V gene is TRBV4-1, the J gene TRBJ2-7; a weak D match, TRBD1 (7 bases). The CDR3 loop spans 14 amino acids. Germline V CDR1 and CDR2: MGHRA, YSYEKL. Between the trimmed V and J ends, which lost 8 bases and 2 bases, there was a span of 16 bases.

The table lists this clone with a count of one. The chain recombines TRBV28 with TRBJ2-1, with 9 bases fitting TRBD2. The V and J ends lost 8 bases and 2 bases, in that order; junction bases with no gene match: 7. The CDR3 spans 15 residues. Germline values: CDR1 MDHEN, CDR2 SYDVKM. The CDR3 here is CASSEASGTYNEQFF. The CDR3 DNA reads as TGTGCCAGCTCGGAGGCTAGCGGGACCTACAATGAGCAGTTCTTC.

The chain recombines TRBV14 with TRBJ1-1; TRBD1 might be the D (5 bases). V dropped 4 bases and J dropped 0 bases, with 9 bases sitting between them. The CDR3 loop spans 14 amino acids. Per the germline V gene, CDR1 is SGHDN and CDR2 is FVKESK. The CDR3 loop reads CASSPPGMNTEAFF. In DNA, the CDR3 is TGTGCCAGCAGCCCGCCAGGGATGAACACTGAAGCTTTCTTT.

V is TRBV7-8 and J is TRBJ1-1; D is possibly TRBD1 (5 bases). Germline CDR1 is SGHVS and CDR2 is FQNEAQ. The CDR3 is 17 residues long. V gave up 0 bases and J gave up 1 base, with 15 bases separating them. The CDR3 sequence: CASSLAHRNTGNTEAFF. The CDR3 nucleotides are TGTGCCAGCAGCTTAGCACATCGGAACACAGGGAACACTGAAGCTTTCTTT.

The rearrangement joins TRBV19 to TRBJ2-3; 8 nucleotides align to TRBD2. Looked up from germline, CDR1 is LNHDA and CDR2 is SQIVND (reference sequence). This CDR3 region has 12 residues. The CDR3, as DNA: TGTGCTACTAGCGGACTCACAGATACGCAGTATTTT. Residues: CATSGLTDTQYF. Filled out from reference TRBV19 and TRBJ2-3, the complete variable domain reads DGGITQSPKYLFRKEGQNVTLSCEQNLNHDAMYWYRQDPGQGLRLIYYSQIVNDFQKGDIAEGYSVSREKKESFPLTVTSAQKNPTAFYLCATSGLTDTQYFGPGTRLTVL.

This clone occurred once. The rearrangement joins TRBV7-2 to TRBJ1-2, with 8 bases fitting TRBD1. The CDR3 is 14 residues long. V was clipped by 6 bases and J by 4 bases; unmatched bases: 7. Germline V gene sequence: CDR1 SGHTA, CDR2 FQGNSA. The CDR3 is CASSLGQGTYGYTF. CDR3 in DNA: TGTGCCAGCAGTCTCGGACAGGGAACCTATGGCTACACCTTC.

CDR3 nucleotide sequence: TGTGCCAGCATAACACTAGCGGGAGAGCGATCTAATGAGCAGTTCTTC. Translation: CASITLAGERSNEQFF. The chain is built from TRBV7-9 and TRBJ2-1; 11 bases line up with TRBD2. The CDR3 length is 16 residues. Losses at the gene ends were 7 bases for V and 7 bases for J; bases not matched to a gene: 12. CDR1 and CDR2 from the germline V gene are SEHNR and FQNEAQ (reference sequence).

CDR3 amino acids: CASSLRQGGSTDTQYF. CDR3 nucleotide sequence: TGCGCCAGCAGCTTGCGACAGGGGGGAAGCACAGATACGCAGTATTTT. The chain combines TRBV5-1 with TRBJ2-3, with 9 bases identical to TRBD1. With 1 base clipped from V and 0 bases from J, the junction kept 3 bases outside the gene matches. Germline values: CDR1 SGHRS, CDR2 YFSETQ. CDR3 length: 16 residues.

In this sample, this clone turned up once. The chain uses TRBV7-9 and TRBJ2-2; unclear D gene. The CDR3 runs to 11 residues. Deletions cut 5 bases from V and 7 bases from J, with 5 bases between. Germline V gene sequence: CDR1 SEHNR, CDR2 FQNEAQ (reference sequence). The CDR3 region is CASSLYGELFF. CDR3 coding DNA: TGTGCCAGCAGCCTATACGGGGAGCTGTTTTTT.

The chain recombines TRBV2 with TRBJ2-3; no reliable D call. From germline, CDR1 is SNHLY and CDR2 FYNNEI. With 4 bases removed from V and 4 bases from J, the gap between germline ends came to 15 bases. The CDR3 is 15 amino acids. As DNA, the CDR3 is TGTGCCAGCAGTGCAGAAGGTTTAGAGGCAGATACGCAGTATTTT. Translating it yields CASSAEGLEADTQYF.